This TCR beta chain was profiled in a study of cytomegalovirus exposure and HLA in healthy donors. Findings of the study overall: Across donors, presence/absence analyses took sequencing depth to be roughly uniform. TCR beta V segments were, for the most part, productive about 87% or about 30% of the time in an earlier analysis.

Per germline, CDR1 MDHEN and CDR2 SYDVKM. Between the trimmed V and J ends, which lost 1 base and 3 bases, there was a span of 9 bases. The CDR3 contains 14 residues. The PCR ran on 60 Vbeta and 13 Jbeta primers. TCRdb's copy holds only in-frame clones and misses some; the assay was immunoSEQ multiplex PCR. This table has approximately 180,000 clones, just over 75% appearing once. Concerning this clone itself: The antigen is unknown.

The receptor was isolated from a woman aged 55 to 70 in good health and CMV-seropositive. The sample comprised PBMCs. This chain connects TRBV28 to TRBJ1-1; D might be TRBD1 (5 bases). The CDR3 spells CASSLSQAYTEAFF. CDR3 coding DNA: TGTGCCAGCAGTTTATCACAGGCTTACACTGAAGCTTTCTTT.